This TCR beta chain appears in the sequencing data of a study of cytomegalovirus exposure and HLA in healthy donors. About the study: Of the donors genotyped, a few hundred in all, around 77% fell in the Caucasian-associated ancestry cluster.

The primer mix had 60 Vbeta and 13 Jbeta primers. Measured with immunoSEQ multiplex PCR; TCRdb has only the in-frame clones, and not every one. The data show under 200,000 clones, 65% to 85% seen once. Study results and limitations: A later analysis reportedly found that, within productive TCRs, an Asian-associated ancestry cluster had fewer N-insertions than the mean observed across the roughly 670 donors. In vitro, three CMV-associated chains proved specific for CMV antigens. What was likely a sequencing artifact was a cluster of highly shared sequence variants.

Details on this clone: The antigen is unknown.

CDR1 SGHDN and CDR2 FVKESK come from the germline V gene. CDR3 size: 10 residues. V was pared by 0 bases and J by 11 bases, with 4 bases between. The sequence derives from a male donor in good health and CMV-seropositive. V and J are TRBV14 and TRBJ1-1; D unclear. Material: PBMCs. The CDR3, as DNA: TGTGCCAGCAGCCAAGATATCGCTTTCTTT. Protein sequence: CASSQDIAFF.